The 11 T cell receptor beta chains in this list originate from one sample, sequenced in a study of T-cell memory formation after mild COVID-19. MiXCR, applied by TCRdb to the 5' RACE reads, yields one record per CDR3 protein. The table includes 300,000 to 350,000 distinct CDR3 sequences, under 15% detected once. What was sequenced was PBMCs or a T cell subset sorted from them (not recorded which). Receptor source: a young man who had mild COVID-19 (a few samples of this study predate the infection). Cell type and time point are not known.

The rearrangement uses TRBV4-2 and TRBJ2-2, with D possibly TRBD1 on 5 matching bases. Germline CDR1 LGHNA, CDR2 YNFKEQ. This CDR3 contains 17 residues. Trimming left V 0 bases short and J 7 bases short, with 18 bases between. The CDR3 DNA reads TGTGCCAGCAGCCAAGATCCCCTACTGGGAAGGGGCGGGGAGCTGTTTTTT. This translates into CASSQDPLLGRGGELFF.

The J gene is TRBJ2-2, the V gene TRBV6-2 or TRBV6-3; 8 nucleotides line up with TRBD2. CDR1 MNHEY and CDR2 SVGEGT come from the germline V gene. J was trimmed by 6 bases and V by 8 bases; bases with no gene match: 14. The CDR3 covers 16 residues. The chain's CDR3 is CASLPPGRGGAGELFF. The CDR3 bases are TGTGCCAGCCTTCCCCCGGGCCGGGGGGGGGCCGGGGAGCTGTTTTTT.

Only a few counts were recorded for this clonotype. V and J are TRBV29-1 and TRBJ1-2, with no clear D. The germline CDR1 and CDR2 sequences are SQVTM and ANQGSEA. V gave up 4 bases and J gave up 4 bases, with 10 bases separating them. The CDR3 covers 12 residues. CDR3 amino acids: CSVGGRPYGYTF. DNA of the CDR3: TGCAGCGTTGGCGGCAGACCCTATGGCTACACCTTC.

In regard to this clonotype: At one end, the junction sequence differs from germline, possibly due to a read error. The genes are TRBV7-2 and TRBJ2-3; 8 positions match TRBD2. CDR1 is SGHTA, CDR2 FQGNSA, per germline. CDR3 length equals 16 residues. CDR3 nucleotides: TGTGCCAGCAGCACCGGGACTAGGGGAGTCGCAGATACGCGGTATTTT. It translates to CASSTGTRGVADTRYF.

This rearrangement joins TRBV20-1 to TRBJ1-6; TRBD1 might be the D (5 bases). The CDR3 covers 13 residues. V gave up 3 bases and J gave up 6 bases, with 9 bases separating them. The germline V gene encodes CDR1 DFQATT and CDR2 SNEGSKA (reference sequence). The CDR3 region is CSASSGANSPLHF. CDR3 DNA sequence: TGCAGTGCTAGTTCCGGGGCTAATTCACCCCTCCACTTT.

This clonotype came up many times. The chain has TRBV5-1 and TRBJ1-1, with a tentative D call TRBD1 (5 bases). Trimming pared 5 bases from V and 4 bases from J, leaving 15 bases between. Per the germline V gene, CDR1 is SGHRS and CDR2 is YFSETQ. The CDR3 extends over 14 amino acids. CDR3 DNA sequence: TGCGCCAGCAGGATAGCCGGGACGGGCACTGAAGCTTTCTTT. The encoded protein is CASRIAGTGTEAFF.

The rearrangement joins TRBV5-1 to TRBJ1-1; D unclear. The V end was cut by 0 bases, the J end by 5 bases, with 8 bases between. The CDR3 contains 13 residues. Germline V gene lookup returns CDR1 SGHRS and CDR2 YFSETQ. CDR3 DNA sequence: TGCGCCAGCAGCTTGGCAAGTTGGACTGAAGCTTTCTTT. Protein: CASSLASWTEAFF.

This clonotype has only a few counts. The genes are TRBV27 and TRBJ2-7; no reliable D call. CDR1 is MNHEY, CDR2 SMNVEV, per germline (reference sequence). CDR3 length equals 13 residues. V lost 1 base and J 3 bases, leaving 7 bases between the germline ends. The CDR3 loop reads CASSLYTGYEQYV. In DNA form, the CDR3 reads TGTGCCAGCAGTTTATATACGGGCTACGAGCAGTACGTC.

In this sample, this clonotype turned up a few times. The CDR3 loop is CASTPAGGAGIQYF. The CDR3 coding sequence is TGTGCCAGCACCCCTGCTGGGGGCGCGGGCATTCAGTACTTC. The chain recombines TRBV2 with TRBJ2-4, with a possible D match to TRBD1 (6 bases). The V and J ends lost 7 bases and 9 bases respectively, with 19 bases between them. Germline V gene data show CDR1 as SNHLY and CDR2 as FYNNEI. This CDR3 comprises 14 residues.

This clonotype was detected a few times. The chain recombines TRBV12-3 or TRBV12-4 with TRBJ2-2, with TRBD2 matching 14 bases. The CDR3 spans 17 residues. V was pared by 4 bases and J by 5 bases, with 6 bases of the junction left unmatched. CDR3 region: CASSSGTSGGRTGELFF. The DNA for the CDR3 is TGTGCCAGCAGTTCCGGGACTAGCGGGGGTCGGACCGGGGAGCTGTTTTTT.

In DNA form, the CDR3 reads TGTGCCAGCAGCAAAGGGGAGGGGGGATATAGCAATCAGCCCCAGCATTTT. It specifies CASSKGEGGYSNQPQHF. The chain combines TRBV11-2 with TRBJ1-5, with D perhaps TRBD1 (6 bases). V was shortened by 5 bases and J by 0 bases, with 17 bases between the two germline ends. From germline, CDR1 is SGHAT and CDR2 FQNNGV. There are 17 residues in the CDR3. The variable domain in full, completed from reference TRBV11-2 and TRBJ1-5, reads EAGVAQSPRYKIIEKRQSVAFWCNPISGHATLYWYQQILGQGPKLLIQFQNNGVVDDSQLPKDRFSAERLKGVDSTLKIQPAKLEDSAVYLCASSKGEGGYSNQPQHFGDGTRLSIL.